This T cell receptor (beta chain) was recorded in a study of OX40 agonist ivuxolimab in advanced cancers. TCRdb's table, derived via immunoSEQ multiplex PCR, lists solely in-frame clones and lacks some. The sample consists of approximately 90,000 clones, over 85% of them appearing once. There are 15 residues in the CDR3. J lost 3 bases, V lost 0 bases, and 3 bases had no gene match. From germline, CDR1 is SGHNT and CDR2 YYREEE (reference sequence). Sequencing used CD4+ or CD8+ T cells sorted from blood, obtained in a trial of the OX40 agonist ivuxolimab. The rearrangement links TRBV5-4 to TRBJ1-3; 7 bases match TRBD1. This clonotype was sampled from an adult with an advanced solid tumor such as melanoma, head and neck, liver or kidney cancer. In DNA form, the CDR3 reads TGTGCCAGCAGCTTGGACAGGGGCCGTGGAAACACCATATATTTT. Its protein is CASSLDRGRGNTIYF.